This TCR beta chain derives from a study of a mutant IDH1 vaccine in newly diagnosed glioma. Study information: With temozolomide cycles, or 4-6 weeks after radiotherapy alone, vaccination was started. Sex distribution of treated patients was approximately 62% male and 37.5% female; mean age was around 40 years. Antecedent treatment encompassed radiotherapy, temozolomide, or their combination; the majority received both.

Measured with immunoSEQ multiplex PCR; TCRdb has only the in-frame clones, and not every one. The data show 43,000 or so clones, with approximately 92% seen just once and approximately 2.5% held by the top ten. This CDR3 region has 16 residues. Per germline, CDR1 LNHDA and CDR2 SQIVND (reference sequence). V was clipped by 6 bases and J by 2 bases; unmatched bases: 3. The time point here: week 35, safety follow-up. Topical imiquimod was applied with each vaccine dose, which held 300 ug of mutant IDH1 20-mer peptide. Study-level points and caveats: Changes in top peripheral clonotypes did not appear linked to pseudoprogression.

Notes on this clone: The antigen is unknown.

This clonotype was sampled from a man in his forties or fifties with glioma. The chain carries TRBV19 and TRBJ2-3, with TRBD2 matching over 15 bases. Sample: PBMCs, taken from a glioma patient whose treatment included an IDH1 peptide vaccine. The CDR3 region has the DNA TGTGCCAGTAGGGGGACTAGCGGGGGGTACACAGATACGCAGTATTTT. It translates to CASRGTSGGYTDTQYF.